Below, 17 T cell receptor beta chains from the same sample are listed, as sequenced in a study of response to subunit inactivated influenza vaccine. MiXCR, run by TCRdb on the RT-PCR reads, gives a single entry per CDR3 protein. The sample contains hundreds of thousands of distinct CDR3 sequences, approximately 13% of which appear only once. Sequenced here: PBMCs from blood, sampled around 14 days before vaccination. Receptors originate from a man aged 50 to 60 who received an inactivated influenza vaccine.

The rearrangement joins TRBV6-2 or TRBV6-3 to TRBJ2-1; 8 bases map to TRBD2. This CDR3 spans 15 amino acids. V gave up 6 bases and J gave up 2 bases; unmatched junction bases: 6. Looked up from germline, CDR1 is MNHEY and CDR2 is SVGEGT. CDR3 DNA sequence: TGTGCCAGCAGACCCGGCGGGGGGACCTACAATGAGCAGTTCTTC. Translating it yields CASRPGGGTYNEQFF.

This clonotype was detected only a few times. The chain couples TRBV24-1 to TRBJ1-5; possible D gene TRBD1, 5 bases. The CDR3 is made up of 14 amino acids. Per the germline V gene, CDR1 is KGHDR and CDR2 is SFDVKD. Trimming stripped 3 bases from V and 4 bases from J, with 9 bases between. CDR3 region: CATSDVGLNQPQHF. The DNA of the CDR3 is TGTGCCACCAGTGATGTGGGACTTAATCAGCCCCAGCATTTT.

This clonotype was observed a handful of times. The V and J genes are TRBV7-9 and TRBJ2-1; weak D call: TRBD2 (6 bases). Trimming cost V 5 bases and J 7 bases, with 18 bases left between them. Germline CDR1 and CDR2: SEHNR and FQNEAQ (reference sequence). CDR3 length: 15 amino acids. The CDR3 region is CASSPSSGVGNEQFF. The CDR3 DNA reads TGTGCCAGCAGCCCATCTTCGGGAGTTGGGAATGAGCAGTTCTTC.

In this sample, this clonotype turned up a few times. The rearrangement joins TRBV12-3 or TRBV12-4 to TRBJ2-4, with a tentative D call TRBD2 (5 bases). This CDR3 region has 16 residues. V lost 0 bases, J lost 0 bases, and 9 bases lay in between. The CDR3 reads CASSLAPGRAKNIQYF. In DNA form, the CDR3 reads TGTGCCAGCAGTTTAGCGCCGGGGAGAGCCAAAAACATTCAGTACTTC.

The chain combines TRBV11-2 with TRBJ2-6, with TRBD2 matching 11 bases. V trimming: 8 bases; J trimming: 0 bases; junction bases outside the gene matches: 3. The CDR3 extends over 16 amino acids. CDR1 is SGHAT, CDR2 FQNNGV, per germline. DNA for the CDR3: TGTGCCAGCCGTGGACTAGCGGGCTCTGGGGCCAACGTCCTGACTTTC. Translation gives CASRGLAGSGANVLTF.

This clonotype was found a few times. J is TRBJ2-1 and V is TRBV6-2 or TRBV6-3, with 9 bases fitting TRBD2. V shed 2 bases and J 0 bases; nucleotides not matched to a gene: 5. Germline V gene data show CDR1 as MNHEY and CDR2 as SVGEGT. The length of the CDR3 is 17 residues. The DNA of the CDR3 is TGTGCCAGCAGTTACCGGCTAGCGGGGAGCTCCTACAATGAGCAGTTCTTC. As protein: CASSYRLAGSSYNEQFF.

V gene TRBV5-1 combines with J gene TRBJ2-3, with 7 bases aligning to TRBD2. V trimming: 5 bases; J trimming: 3 bases; junction bases outside the gene matches: 9. Germline loops: CDR1 SGHRS, CDR2 YFSETQ. The CDR3 sequence is 15 residues long. This chain's CDR3 is CASSYERDRTDTQYF. The CDR3 coding sequence is TGCGCCAGCAGTTATGAGCGGGATAGAACAGATACGCAGTATTTT.

The rearrangement joins TRBV28 to TRBJ2-3; 11 positions match TRBD2. The CDR3 has 18 amino acids. The germline V gene has CDR1 MDHEN and CDR2 SYDVKM. V shed 4 bases and J 2 bases; nucleotides not matched to a gene: 11. CDR3 region: CASSSYFRLAGNTDTQYF. The CDR3 DNA reads as TGTGCCAGCAGTTCCTACTTCCGACTAGCGGGAAACACAGATACGCAGTATTTT.

This clonotype has a handful of counts. This chain joins TRBV3-1 and TRBJ2-2; 8 nucleotides agree with TRBD1. V was clipped by 7 bases and J by 7 bases; unmatched bases: 5. Per germline, CDR1 LGHDT and CDR2 YNNKEL (reference sequence). CDR3 size: 13 residues. The CDR3 spells CASNTGGYGELFF. CDR3 sequence (DNA): TGTGCCAGCAATACAGGGGGATACGGGGAGCTGTTTTTT.

The sample holds a few counts of this clonotype. V gene TRBV2 combines with J gene TRBJ1-2; the match to TRBD1 covers 9 bases. The length of the CDR3 is 13 residues. Germline CDR1 reads SNHLY; CDR2 reads FYNNEI. After removal of 6 bases from V and 9 bases from J, the junction contained 8 bases not matched to a gene. The CDR3 loop is CASSAGQGLSYTF. In DNA, the CDR3 is TGTGCCAGCAGCGCGGGACAGGGCCTAAGCTACACCTTC.

Ten or more counts support this clonotype. The V gene is TRBV7-9, the J gene TRBJ2-2, with 7 bases matching TRBD2. The J segment lost 4 bases and the V segment lost 10 bases, leaving 12 bases of the junction unmatched. The CDR3 loop spans 15 amino acids. Germline loops: CDR1 SEHNR, CDR2 FQNEAQ (reference sequence). In DNA, the CDR3 is TGTGCCACCCTGGTACGAGCGGGATTCACCGGGGAGCTGTTTTTT. It translates to CATLVRAGFTGELFF.

The chain is built from TRBV7-6 and TRBJ2-1, with a tentative D call TRBD1 (6 bases). The CDR3 contains 18 residues. Germline CDR1 SGHVS, CDR2 FNYEAQ. V was clipped by 1 base and J by 8 bases, with 24 bases between them. The CDR3 sequence is CASSLEGWGTSSFHEQFF. CDR3 sequence (DNA): TGTGCCAGCAGCTTAGAGGGGTGGGGGACATCTAGTTTCCATGAGCAGTTCTTC.

The rearrangement joins TRBV6-4 to TRBJ1-1, with D perhaps matching TRBD1 (6 bases). Germline V gives CDR1 MRHNA, CDR2 SNTAGT. This CDR3 has 15 amino acids. Trimming removed 4 bases from V and 11 bases from J, with 23 bases in between. The DNA of the CDR3 is TGTGCCAGCAGTGTTTTCCCCGGACAGATGAGTAGGGCTTTCTTT. This codes for CASSVFPGQMSRAFF.

The chain uses TRBV3-1 and TRBJ2-3; the match to TRBD2 covers 7 bases. With V trimmed by 1 base and J by 9 bases, 16 bases remained unmatched. Germline values: CDR1 LGHDT, CDR2 YNNKEL (reference sequence). This CDR3 has 17 residues. The CDR3 bases are TGTGCCAGCAGCCAAGGGTTGGGCGGGGGTACCTCGGAGACGCAGTATTTT. Translating it yields CASSQGLGGGTSETQYF.

Ten or more counts support this clonotype. The chain has TRBV4-3 and TRBJ2-1; D ambiguous. CDR3 length equals 15 residues. V gave up 0 bases and J gave up 2 bases, with 8 bases separating them. Germline V gene sequence: CDR1 LGHNA, CDR2 YSLEER. CDR3: CASSQDLPAYNEQFF. The CDR3 coding sequence is TGCGCCAGCAGCCAAGATCTCCCCGCCTACAATGAGCAGTTCTTC.

This clonotype was counted once. This chain connects TRBV29-1 to TRBJ2-3, with 9 bases matching TRBD2. Germline V gives CDR1 SQVTM, CDR2 ANQGSEA. This CDR3 contains 15 residues. V was clipped by 7 bases and J by 1 base; unmatched bases: 9. This CDR3 reads CSASGAGGRTDTQYF. In DNA, the CDR3 is TGCAGCGCCTCGGGAGCGGGAGGACGCACAGATACGCAGTATTTT.

The table lists this clonotype with many counts. This chain joins TRBV12-3 or TRBV12-4 and TRBJ2-4, with D unresolved. V gave up 5 bases and J gave up 7 bases, with 18 bases separating them. The CDR3 consists of 15 residues. CDR3 region: CASSPIVGVQNIQYF. The CDR3 nucleotides are TGTGCCAGCAGTCCCATAGTTGGGGTACAGAACATTCAGTACTTC.